A single sample gave rise to the 10 T cell receptor beta chains below, sequenced in a study of blood T cell repertoires in COVID-19. Produced via immunoSEQ multiplex PCR; TCRdb's table is partial and in-frame only. The sample yields 150,000 to 190,000 clones, around 80% seen once. Sequenced: peripheral blood. The receptors were sampled from a man aged 60-69 years with acute or convalescent COVID-19.

The J gene is TRBJ1-2, the V gene TRBV5-1, with D unclear. The V end was cut by 5 bases, the J end by 8 bases, with 22 bases between. The CDR3 extends over 15 amino acids. In germline, CDR1 is SGHRS, CDR2 YFSETQ. The CDR3 sequence: CASSLSPGNMGGYTF. The DNA of the CDR3 is TGCGCCAGCAGTCTTAGCCCCGGGAATATGGGAGGCTACACCTTC.

The chain is built from TRBV6-2 or TRBV6-3 and TRBJ2-1; 7 positions match TRBD2. Germline V gives CDR1 MNHEY, CDR2 SVGEGT. The CDR3 is made up of 13 amino acids. Trimming took 4 bases from V and 12 from J; bases not matched to a gene: 9. As DNA, the CDR3 is TGTGCCAGCAGTTCCCCCCCGCGGGAGTGGCAGTTCTTC. Translating it yields CASSSPPREWQFF.

This clone was seen a single time. V is TRBV7-2 and J is TRBJ2-3, with a possible D match to TRBD1 (6 bases). The CDR3 runs 14 residues. The germline V gene encodes CDR1 SGHTA and CDR2 FQGNSA. Trimming removed 5 bases from V and 0 bases from J, with 9 bases in between. The CDR3 region is CASSGGRSTDTQYF. CDR3 DNA: TGTGCCAGCAGCGGGGGCCGTAGCACAGATACGCAGTATTTT.

The V gene is TRBV21-1, the J gene TRBJ2-5; the table's D call of TRBD1 was not tested on the DNA. TRBV21-1 has pseudogene status. The CDR3 sequence is 16 residues long. CDR3 sequence (DNA): TGTGCCAGCAGCAAAGGGGAAGACAGGTACCAAGAGACCCAGTACTTC. Its protein product is CASSKGEDRYQETQYF.

The J gene is TRBJ1-5, the V gene TRBV19; 7 positions agree with TRBD1. V was clipped by 7 bases and J by 4 bases; unmatched bases: 10. The CDR3 covers 15 residues. Germline V gives CDR1 LNHDA, CDR2 SQIVND (reference sequence). CDR3 protein: CASNILKGANQPQHF. The DNA of the CDR3 is TGTGCCAGTAACATACTGAAGGGGGCAAATCAGCCCCAGCATTTT.

This clone was recorded once. The chain is built from TRBV5-1 and TRBJ1-1; the D is unclear. V was cut by 5 bases and J by 0 bases, with 8 bases left in between. CDR3 length: 13 residues. The V gene's germline CDR1 is SGHRS and CDR2 YFSETQ. CDR3 protein: CASSQGVNTEAFF. The CDR3 nucleotides read TGCGCCAGCAGTCAAGGAGTGAACACTGAAGCTTTCTTT.

The chain combines TRBV3-1 (or the pseudogene TRBV3-2) with TRBJ1-1, with D perhaps TRBD1 (6 bases). This CDR3 has 14 amino acids. The germline V gene encodes CDR1 LGHDT and CDR2 YNNKEL (reference sequence). V lost 4 bases and J lost 7, with 16 bases in between. CDR3 protein: CASSRDPRTVEAFF. The CDR3 DNA follows: TGTGCCAGCAGCCGAGACCCCCGGACAGTTGAAGCTTTCTTT.

CDR3 loop: CASTNGRGSSYEQYF. DNA of the CDR3: TGTGCCAGCACCAACGGCCGGGGAAGCTCCTACGAGCAGTACTTC. The chain uses TRBV5-8 and TRBJ2-7, with D perhaps matching TRBD2 (5 bases). This CDR3 has 15 residues. V lost 6 bases to trimming and J lost 0 bases, with 16 bases between them. CDR1 and CDR2 (germline): SGHTS, YDEGEE.

Here the CDR3 DNA reads TGTGCCAGCAGCCAGGCACCCGGGACTCTGTACGAGCAGTACTTC. It is translated as CASSQAPGTLYEQYF. The chain has TRBV3-1 (or the pseudogene TRBV3-2) and TRBJ2-7, with D tentatively TRBD2 (6 bases). There are 15 residues in the CDR3. CDR1 LGHDT and CDR2 YNNKEL come from the germline V gene (reference sequence). V was trimmed by 3 bases and J by 4 bases, leaving 16 bases between them.

This clone was seen once. The missing conserved phenylalanine or tryptophan at the end of this CDR3 makes a read error likely. Because the CDR3's place on the DNA is in doubt, the DNA is left out and the CDR3 is given as listed by TCRdb. The chain has TRBV11-2 and TRBJ2-7; no check of the table's D call, TRBD2, against the DNA was made. Germline-derived CDR1 and CDR2 are SGHAT and FQNNGV. The CDR3 sequence runs 14 residues, both termini included. CDR3 protein: CASSPGSLAGETRL.